This TCR beta chain comes out of a study of T cell responses to AZD1222 COVID-19 vaccine. Study-level findings and limits: White British ancestry dominated among donors, who included more females, and clonal diversity was possibly underestimated. Increased Spike-specific TCR breadth and depth were observed after two AZD1222 doses.

The repertoire was sequenced with immunoSEQ multiplex PCR; TCRdb's copy has only in-frame clones and lacks some. The sample includes 250,000 to 300,000 clones, roughly 93% of them seen just once. Some second doses came at about 4 weeks and others at about 12 weeks; these were pooled. As concerns this clone: The antigen is unknown.

CDR3 length: 13 amino acids. V was pared by 11 bases and J by 1 base, with 9 bases between. Germline V gene lookup returns CDR1 MNHEY and CDR2 SMNVEV (reference sequence). The clonotype comes from an adult who received the AZD1222 COVID-19 vaccine. This sequence joins TRBV27 and TRBJ2-6, with a possible D match to TRBD1 (5 bases). This specimen consisted of peripheral blood, obtained 28 days after the second AZD1222 dose. The CDR3 region has the DNA TGTGCCGCCAGGGCTTCTGGGGCCAACGTCCTGACTTTC. Translated: CAARASGANVLTF.